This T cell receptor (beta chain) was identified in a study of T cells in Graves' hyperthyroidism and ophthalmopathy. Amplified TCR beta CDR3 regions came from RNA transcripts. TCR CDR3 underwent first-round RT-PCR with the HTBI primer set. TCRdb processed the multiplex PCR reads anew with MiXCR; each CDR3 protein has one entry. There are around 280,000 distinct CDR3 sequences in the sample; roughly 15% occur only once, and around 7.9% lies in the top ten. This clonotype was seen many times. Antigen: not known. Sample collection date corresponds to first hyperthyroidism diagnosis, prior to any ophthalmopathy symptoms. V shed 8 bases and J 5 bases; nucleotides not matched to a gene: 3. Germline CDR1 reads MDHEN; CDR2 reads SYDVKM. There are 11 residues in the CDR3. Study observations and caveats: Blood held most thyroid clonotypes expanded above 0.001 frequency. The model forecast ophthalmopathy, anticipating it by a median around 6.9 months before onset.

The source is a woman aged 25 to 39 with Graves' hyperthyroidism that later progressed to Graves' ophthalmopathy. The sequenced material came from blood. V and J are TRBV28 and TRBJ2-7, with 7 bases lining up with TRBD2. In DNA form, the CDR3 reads TGTGCCAGCCTGGGGGGGAACGAGCAGTACTTC. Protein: CASLGGNEQYF.